The clone carrying this TCR beta chain was detected once. The record originates from a study of blood T cell repertoires in COVID-19. Across the study: From T cells, B-cell-depleted T cells, or PBMCs came the material, which was cDNA or gDNA.

Repertoires were generated with immunoSEQ multiplex PCR, while TCRdb's copy carries only in-frame clones and drops some. The data contain approximately 82,000 clones, roughly 78% of them singletons. The length of the CDR3 is 15 residues. With V trimmed by 1 base and J by 6 bases, 6 bases remained unmatched. Germline lookup yields CDR1 SGHRS and CDR2 YFSETQ. The sample consisted of peripheral blood. J is TRBJ2-1 and V is TRBV5-1; 8 bases fit TRBD2. The clonotype originates from a man aged 45 to 65 with active or convalescent COVID-19. The CDR3 sequence is CASSLHAGGLNEQFF. The CDR3 region has the DNA TGCGCCAGCAGCTTGCACGCGGGGGGCCTCAATGAGCAGTTCTTC.